These 26 T cell receptor beta chains were sequenced from one sample in a study of T cells in tuberculosis. Sorting used thawed, overnight-rested PBMC stained with anti-CD3, a viability dye and GMM-loaded CD1B tetramer. The lipid loaded on the CD1B tetramers was C32 glucose monomycolate from Rhodococcus equi. Profiled with immunoSEQ multiplex PCR; TCRdb holds only in-frame clones, not every one. Counted here are 80,000 to 90,000 clones, approximately 91% occurring once; the ten biggest clones make up around 1.8%. The sequenced material came from CD1b-GMM tetramer-negative cells sorted from PBMCs. These TCRs come from an adult woman with latent tuberculosis.

A single count supports this clone. V usage is TRBV19 and J usage is TRBJ2-5; 7 positions match TRBD2. This CDR3 has 15 amino acids. Per germline, CDR1 LNHDA and CDR2 SQIVND (reference sequence). The J segment lost 3 bases and the V segment lost 4 bases, leaving 8 bases of the junction unmatched. The CDR3 DNA is TGTGCCAGTAGTACGCGGAGGGGAGGGAAAGAGACCCAGTACTTC. Its translation is CASSTRRGGKETQYF.

The CDR3 loop is CATADRGTGNTIYF. CDR3 bases: TGTGCCACCGCCGACAGGGGGACTGGAAACACCATATATTTT. V is TRBV6-6 and J is TRBJ1-3, with 9 bases that match TRBD1. The germline CDR1 and CDR2 sequences are MNHNY and SVGAGI (reference sequence). V lost 10 bases, J lost 2 bases, and 6 bases stayed unmatched. CDR3 size: 14 residues.

The table lists this clone with a count of one. The J gene is TRBJ2-2, the V gene TRBV5-1; TRBD1 might be the D (5 bases). V lost 4 bases and J lost 0, with 10 bases in between. Germline V gene sequence: CDR1 SGHRS, CDR2 YFSETQ. This CDR3 is 15 amino acids long. In nucleotides, the CDR3 is TGCGCCAGCAGCCCAGGACAAGCGAACACCGGGGAGCTGTTTTTT. Encoded protein: CASSPGQANTGELFF. The complete variable domain, with remaining parts taken from reference TRBV5-1 and TRBJ2-2, reads KAGVTQTPRYLIKTRGQQVTLSCSPISGHRSVSWYQQTPGQGLQFLFEYFSETQRNKGNFPGRFSGRQFSNSRSEMNVSTLELGDSALYLCASSPGQANTGELFFGEGSRLTVL.

The CDR3 reads CSVEDPDRGTEKLFF. CDR3 in DNA: TGCAGCGTTGAAGACCCGGACAGGGGCACGGAAAAACTGTTTTTT. The V gene is TRBV29-1, the J gene TRBJ1-4; 9 bases align to TRBD1. The CDR3 contains 15 residues. J gave up 8 bases and V 0 bases, and 7 bases lay outside the gene matches. Looked up from germline, CDR1 is SQVTM and CDR2 is ANQGSEA.

This chain uses TRBV4-1 with TRBJ1-5, with a tentative D call TRBD1 (5 bases). The V gene's germline CDR1 is MGHRA and CDR2 YSYEKL. V was shortened by 0 bases and J by 9 bases, with 12 bases between the two germline ends. This CDR3 has 14 amino acids. In DNA, the CDR3 is TGCGCCAGCAGCCAAGAACAGGTCCAGGGGCCCCAGCATTTT. Translated: CASSQEQVQGPQHF.

The chain couples TRBV7-3 to TRBJ2-2, with 7 bases fitting TRBD1. The CDR3 has 15 amino acids. CDR1 is SGHTA and CDR2 is FQGTGA in the germline V gene. Trimming removed 5 bases from V and 0 bases from J; junction bases left unmatched: 3. CDR3 DNA: TGTGCCAGCAGCCAGACAGGGTCGAACACCGGGGAGCTGTTTTTT. Encoded protein: CASSQTGSNTGELFF.

This clone was detected only once. V gene TRBV27 combines with J gene TRBJ2-1; TRBD2 aligns across 14 bases. The CDR3 runs 16 residues. Trimming cost V 5 bases and J 8 bases; bases outside gene matches: 8. CDR1 and CDR2 (germline): MNHEY, SMNVEV (reference sequence). The CDR3 bases are TGTGCCAGCAGTCAACGACTAGCGGGGGGGCTCGATGAGCAGTTCTTC. This sequence encodes CASSQRLAGGLDEQFF.

The V gene is TRBV5-1, the J gene TRBJ2-7, with D perhaps matching TRBD1 (5 bases). Germline values: CDR1 SGHRS, CDR2 YFSETQ. V was trimmed by 4 bases and J by 1 base, leaving 15 bases between them. CDR3 length equals 15 residues. The CDR3 nucleotides read TGCGCCAGCAGCCCAGCGACAGCTGCGTCCTACGAGCAGTACTTC. It yields the protein CASSPATAASYEQYF.

The chain is built from TRBV9 and TRBJ2-3, with unresolved D. Germline V lookup: CDR1 SGDLS, CDR2 YYNGEE. CDR3 size: 14 residues. V lost 0 bases and J 0 bases, leaving 5 bases between the germline ends. CDR3 DNA sequence: TGTGCCAGCAGCGTAGGGCAGAGCACAGATACGCAGTATTTT. It specifies CASSVGQSTDTQYF.

This chain connects TRBV2 to TRBJ2-4, with 7 positions matching TRBD1. The J segment lost 8 bases and the V segment lost 4 bases, leaving 8 bases of the junction unmatched. The CDR3 length is 14 residues. The germline gives CDR1 SNHLY, CDR2 FYNNEI. The CDR3 sequence is CASSVSGGRDIQYF. CDR3 DNA sequence: TGTGCCAGCAGTGTATCAGGGGGTAGGGACATTCAGTACTTC.

V and J are TRBV29-1 and TRBJ1-3; TRBD1 is a possible D gene (5 bases). The germline gives CDR1 SQVTM, CDR2 ANQGSEA. This CDR3 is 15 amino acids long. V lost 0 bases and J 1 base, leaving 10 bases between the germline ends. The CDR3 loop reads CSVEDRSGSGNTIYF. The CDR3, as DNA: TGCAGCGTTGAAGACAGGTCAGGGTCTGGAAACACCATATATTTT.

The chain links TRBV30 to TRBJ2-5, with D possibly TRBD2 on 6 matching bases. The CDR3 has 16 residues. Germline V CDR1 and CDR2: GTSNPN, SVGIG (reference sequence). Trimming cost V 1 base and J 0 bases, with 15 bases left between them. The CDR3 nucleotides are TGTGCCTGGAGTGAGACCGGGACTCTGTACCAAGAGACCCAGTACTTC. This encodes CAWSETGTLYQETQYF.

The V call is TRBV30, the J call TRBJ2-1; 12 bases are shared with TRBD2. This CDR3 has 14 residues. Per germline, CDR1 GTSNPN and CDR2 SVGIG (reference sequence). The V and J ends lost 3 bases and 4 bases, in that order; junction bases with no gene match: 1. This CDR3 reads CAWRTSGGYNEQFF. The CDR3 coding sequence is TGTGCCTGGAGGACTAGCGGGGGTTACAATGAGCAGTTCTTC.

V usage is TRBV25-1 and J usage is TRBJ2-2; 9 nucleotides align to TRBD1. V trimming: 3 bases; J trimming: 4 bases; junction bases outside the gene matches: 0. This CDR3 contains 14 residues. Germline loops: CDR1 MGHDK, CDR2 SYGVNS. CDR3 nucleotide sequence: TGTGCCAGCAGTGAGGGACAGGGCACCGGGGAGCTGTTTTTT. Encoded protein: CASSEGQGTGELFF.

The chain couples TRBV25-1 to TRBJ2-2, with D unresolved. CDR1 and CDR2 from the germline V gene are MGHDK and SYGVNS. Trimming pared 7 bases from V and 4 bases from J, leaving 7 bases between. The CDR3 runs to 12 residues. Here the CDR3 DNA reads TGTGCCAGCAACAGTTTCACCGGGGAGCTGTTTTTT. Protein product: CASNSFTGELFF.

The chain uses TRBV6-5 and TRBJ1-1, with D perhaps TRBD1 (5 bases). The CDR3 is 15 amino acids. Deletions cut 0 bases from V and 8 bases from J, with 16 bases between. CDR1 MNHEY and CDR2 SVGAGI come from the germline V gene. This CDR3 reads CASSYSRSGPGEAFF. The CDR3 DNA follows: TGTGCCAGCAGTTACTCGAGATCAGGGCCCGGGGAAGCTTTCTTT.

This chain uses TRBV19 with TRBJ1-1, with 7 bases lining up with TRBD1. CDR1 is LNHDA and CDR2 is SQIVND in the germline V gene (reference sequence). The CDR3 runs to 15 residues. J gave up 1 base and V 6 bases, and 8 bases lay outside the gene matches. The CDR3 is CASRVSGTANTEAFF. In DNA form, the CDR3 reads TGTGCCAGTAGAGTATCCGGGACAGCGAACACTGAAGCTTTCTTT.

This rearrangement joins TRBV9 to TRBJ1-1; D remains unclear. The CDR3 consists of 13 residues. Looked up from germline, CDR1 is SGDLS and CDR2 is YYNGEE. Trimming left V 4 bases short and J 4 bases short, with 11 bases between. The CDR3 is CASSLVGSTEAFF. The CDR3 nucleotides read TGTGCCAGCAGCCTCGTTGGGAGCACTGAAGCTTTCTTT.

This chain links TRBV25-1 with TRBJ1-1; TRBD1 might be the D (5 bases). CDR1 and CDR2 (germline): MGHDK, SYGVNS. V was clipped by 5 bases and J by 1 base, with 11 bases between them. The length of the CDR3 is 14 residues. Written as DNA, the CDR3 is TGTGCCAGCAGTCTACAGACAGAGAACACTGAAGCTTTCTTT. Translation gives CASSLQTENTEAFF.

This chain connects TRBV7-8 to TRBJ1-5; TRBD1 aligns across 7 bases. The CDR3 consists of 17 residues. Germline V gene lookup returns CDR1 SGHVS and CDR2 FQNEAQ. Trimming at V came to 5 bases and at J to 2 bases, leaving 12 bases not matched to a gene. This chain's CDR3 is CASSPLDRAEGNQPQHF. The CDR3 coding sequence is TGTGCCAGCAGCCCCTTAGACAGGGCCGAAGGCAATCAGCCCCAGCATTTT.

J is TRBJ2-5 and V is TRBV7-9; no clear D. The V gene lost 0 bases and the J gene lost 5 bases, with 4 bases spanning the gap. Germline CDR1 is SEHNR and CDR2 is FQNEAQ (reference sequence). The CDR3 has 12 amino acids. The CDR3 spells CASSLAAETQYF. In DNA form, the CDR3 reads TGTGCCAGCAGCTTAGCGGCTGAGACCCAGTACTTC.

The gene calls are TRBV5-1 and TRBJ2-3; tentatively, D is TRBD2 (6 bases). The germline V gene encodes CDR1 SGHRS and CDR2 YFSETQ. The germline V and J ends were trimmed by 2 bases and 6 bases, with 16 bases remaining between them. The CDR3 length is 15 residues. The CDR3 bases are TGCGCCAGCAGCTTTATGGGGACGGGGAGGGATACGCAGTATTTT. It encodes CASSFMGTGRDTQYF.

Only one count was recorded for this clone. The V and J genes are TRBV18 and TRBJ2-4, with 7 bases lining up with TRBD1. V was pared by 3 bases and J by 7 bases, with 12 bases of the junction left unmatched. From germline, CDR1 is KGHSH and CDR2 LQKENI. This CDR3 has 16 amino acids. CDR3 residues: CASSPGDRWTHNIQYF. CDR3 bases: TGTGCCAGCTCACCGGGGGACAGATGGACACACAACATTCAGTACTTC.

The rearrangement uses TRBV5-4 and TRBJ2-1; 9 nucleotides align to TRBD2. Germline-derived CDR1 and CDR2 are SGHNT and YYREEE (reference sequence). V lost 0 bases and J lost 6; bases outside the gene matches: 7. The CDR3 runs 16 residues. The chain's CDR3 is CASSLVSRGGGNEQFF. The CDR3 DNA reads TGTGCCAGCAGCTTGGTCTCGCGGGGGGGCGGCAATGAGCAGTTCTTC.

CDR3 bases: TGTGCCAGCAGCCAATCCCCGGGGGCCGGGGAGCTGTTTTTT. It specifies CASSQSPGAGELFF. The chain recombines TRBV14 with TRBJ2-2; TRBD2 might be the D (6 bases). Trimming shortened V by 2 bases and J by 6 bases, and 10 bases separated the two germline ends. Germline-derived CDR1 and CDR2 are SGHDN and FVKESK. The CDR3 runs 14 residues.

The V gene is TRBV5-1, the J gene TRBJ2-1, with 7 bases fitting TRBD2. Losses at the gene ends were 0 bases for V and 5 bases for J; bases not matched to a gene: 11. The CDR3 runs 17 residues. Germline V lookup: CDR1 SGHRS, CDR2 YFSETQ. CDR3 sequence reads: CASSLGLGGKGNNEQFF. In nucleotides, the CDR3 is TGCGCCAGCAGCTTGGGACTGGGAGGGAAGGGTAACAATGAGCAGTTCTTC.